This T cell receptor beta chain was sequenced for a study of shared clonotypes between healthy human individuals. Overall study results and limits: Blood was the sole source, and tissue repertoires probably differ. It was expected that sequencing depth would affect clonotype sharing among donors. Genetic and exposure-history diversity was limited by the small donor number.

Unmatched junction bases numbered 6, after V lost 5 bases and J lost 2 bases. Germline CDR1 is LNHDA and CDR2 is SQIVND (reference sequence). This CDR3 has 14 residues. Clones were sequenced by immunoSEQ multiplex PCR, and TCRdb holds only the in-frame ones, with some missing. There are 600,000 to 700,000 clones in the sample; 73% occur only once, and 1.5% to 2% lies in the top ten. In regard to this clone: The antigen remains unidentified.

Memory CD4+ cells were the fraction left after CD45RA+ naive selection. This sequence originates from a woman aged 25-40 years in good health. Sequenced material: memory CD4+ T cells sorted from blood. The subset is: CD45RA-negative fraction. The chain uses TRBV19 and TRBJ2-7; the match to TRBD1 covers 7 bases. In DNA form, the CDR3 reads TGTGCCAGTAGTGCCGGGACAGCCCCCTACGAGCAGTACTTC. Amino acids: CASSAGTAPYEQYF.